This T cell receptor beta chain comes out of a study of neurological immune-mediated disorders. Each TCR transcript was tagged with a 10-nucleotide random UMI during 5'RACE. TCRdb redid the calling of the 5' RACE reads with MiXCR, one entry per CDR3 protein. The repertoire holds over 45,000 distinct CDR3 sequences, with about 25% as singletons. As for this clonotype: Its antigen is not known.

General observations from the study: The absence of any CDR3 amino acid sequence shared by expanded clones across subjects suggests that repertoires were private in all groups.

V was pared by 4 bases and J by 7 bases, with 19 bases between. CDR1 is DFQATT and CDR2 is SNEGSKA in the germline V gene (reference sequence). CDR3 length: 14 residues. Unsorted libraries were generated from 2 million PBMCs held at -80 degrees C. The sequenced sample was PBMCs. The TCR was taken from a woman aged 70-85 years in good health. V usage is TRBV20-1 and J usage is TRBJ1-1; weak D call: TRBD1 (6 bases). The CDR3 region is CSATEPRGGGEAFF. The DNA of the CDR3 is TGCAGTGCTACCGAACCCAGGGGAGGTGGTGAAGCTTTCTTT.